This entry lists 15 T cell receptor beta chains sequenced from one sample in a study of cytomegalovirus exposure and HLA in healthy donors. This PCR relied on a set of 60 Vbeta primers and 13 Jbeta primers. TCRdb keeps only in-frame clones here, not all; method: immunoSEQ multiplex PCR. Found here are 150,000 to 200,000 clones, roughly 79% of them singletons; the top ten hold 7.4%. Sequenced material: PBMCs. The receptors here all came from a male donor in good health and CMV-seropositive.

V is TRBV19 and J is TRBJ1-1; D call uncertain. Germline CDR1 is LNHDA and CDR2 is SQIVND (reference sequence). CDR3 length: 11 amino acids. Trimming stripped 6 bases from V and 4 bases from J, with 6 bases between. In DNA form, the CDR3 reads TGTGCCAGTAGCAGATTCACTGAAGCTTTCTTT. Its protein product is CASSRFTEAFF.

The rearrangement uses TRBV10-3 and TRBJ2-3, with D uncertain. This CDR3 region has 15 residues. The V and J ends lost 2 bases and 0 bases respectively, with 9 bases between them. The V gene's germline CDR1 is ENHRY and CDR2 SYGVKD. The CDR3 DNA follows: TGTGCCATCAGTGAGGGGCTAAGAAGCACAGATACGCAGTATTTT. Protein product: CAISEGLRSTDTQYF.

V gene TRBV13 combines with J gene TRBJ1-2; weak D call: TRBD1 (6 bases). The CDR3 loop spans 12 amino acids. V gave up 2 bases and J gave up 5 bases, with 6 bases separating them. Germline V gene sequence: CDR1 PRHDT, CDR2 FYEKMQ (reference sequence). The CDR3 region has the DNA TGTGCCAGCAGCTTAACAGGGTATGGCTACACCTTC. Residues: CASSLTGYGYTF.

CDR3 coding DNA: TGTGCCAGCAGCGGGAGCGGGGTTAGCACAGATACGCAGTATTTT. Its protein is CASSGSGVSTDTQYF. The gene calls are TRBV5-6 and TRBJ2-3; 7 bases are a match to TRBD2. Germline V lookup: CDR1 SGHDT, CDR2 YYEEEE. J gave up 0 bases and V 4 bases, and 5 bases lay outside the gene matches. This CDR3 is 15 amino acids long.

Concerning this clone: This same CDR3 is encoded by further DNA sequences in the sample. The chain couples TRBV7-9 to TRBJ1-4; D unresolved. Germline CDR1 reads SEHNR; CDR2 reads FQNEAQ (reference sequence). V lost 2 bases, J lost 0 bases, and 7 bases lay in between. The CDR3 totals 15 residues. CDR3 region: CASSLPGTTNEKLFF. DNA of the CDR3: TGTGCCAGCAGCTTACCGGGAACAACTAATGAAAAACTGTTTTTT.

The CDR3 loop is CAWLPEGGELFF. DNA for the CDR3: TGTGCCTGGCTTCCAGAGGGCGGGGAGCTGTTTTTT. The V gene is TRBV30, the J gene TRBJ2-2; perhaps TRBD2 as D (5 bases). Trimming took 5 bases from V and 7 from J, leaving 11 bases between them. Germline V gene sequence: CDR1 GTSNPN, CDR2 SVGIG (reference sequence). The CDR3 runs 12 residues.

This chain uses TRBV7-3 with TRBJ2-5, with 8 bases aligning to TRBD2. The CDR3 has 14 residues. The J segment lost 7 bases and the V segment lost 3 bases, leaving 7 bases of the junction unmatched. In germline, CDR1 is SGHTA, CDR2 FQGTGA. CDR3 nucleotide sequence: TGTGCCAGCAGCTTCGGGGGGGGCCGCGGGACCCAGTACTTC. Translating gives CASSFGGGRGTQYF.

The V call is TRBV19, the J call TRBJ1-5; possibly TRBD1 for D (5 bases). The germline V and J ends were trimmed by 5 bases and 9 bases, with 17 bases remaining between them. This CDR3 has 14 residues. Germline loops: CDR1 LNHDA, CDR2 SQIVND (reference sequence). Written as DNA, the CDR3 is TGTGCCAGTAGTCTAAGGACACCCAGTGGGCCCCAGCATTTT. It translates to CASSLRTPSGPQHF.

This sequence joins TRBV7-9 and TRBJ1-2, with 7 bases aligning to TRBD1. Per the germline V gene, CDR1 is SEHNR and CDR2 is FQNEAQ (reference sequence). J lost 4 bases, V lost 1 base, and 9 bases had no gene match. The CDR3 is 16 amino acids. The CDR3 sequence: CASSLGRGDSLYGYTF. The CDR3 DNA reads TGTGCCAGCAGCTTAGGCAGGGGGGACAGCCTCTATGGCTACACCTTC.

The chain carries TRBV5-4 and TRBJ2-3; 7 bases align to TRBD1. CDR1 and CDR2 (germline): SGHNT, YYREEE (reference sequence). V trimming: 5 bases; J trimming: 0 bases; junction bases outside the gene matches: 6. The CDR3 totals 15 residues. CDR3 in DNA: TGTGCCAGCAGGGTGGGCAGGGGGAGCACAGATACGCAGTATTTT. Protein product: CASRVGRGSTDTQYF.

The V and J genes are TRBV11-2 and TRBJ1-3; D is ambiguous. The CDR3 has 13 residues. The germline gives CDR1 SGHAT, CDR2 FQNNGV. The V and J ends lost 5 bases and 0 bases respectively, with 5 bases between them. The CDR3 sequence is CASSRSSGNTIYF. The CDR3 bases are TGTGCCAGCAGCCGGAGCTCTGGAAACACCATATATTTT.

The CDR3 loop is CASSVARDRLYNEQFF. Here the CDR3 DNA reads TGTGCCAGCAGCGTAGCTCGGGACAGACTCTACAATGAGCAGTTCTTC. The chain employs TRBV9 and TRBJ2-1, with 7 bases that match TRBD1. The CDR3 is 16 residues long. V trimming: 0 bases; J trimming: 3 bases; junction bases outside the gene matches: 6. Per germline, CDR1 SGDLS and CDR2 YYNGEE. Full variable domain (missing parts from reference TRBV9 and TRBJ2-1): DSGVTQTPKHLITATGQRVTLRCSPRSGDLSVYWYQQSLDQGLQFLIQYYNGEERAKGNILERFSAQQFPDLHSELNLSSLELGDSALYFCASSVARDRLYNEQFFGPGTRLTVL.

This chain uses TRBV2 with TRBJ2-7; D gene unclear. Per germline, CDR1 SNHLY and CDR2 FYNNEI. The CDR3 covers 13 residues. V gave up 6 bases and J gave up 6 bases, with 15 bases separating them. The CDR3 protein is CASSRVGLVEQYF. The DNA for the CDR3 is TGTGCCAGCAGCCGAGTGGGCCTCGTCGAGCAGTACTTC.

The sample holds one count of this clone. The chain employs TRBV18 and TRBJ2-2, with D unresolved. The CDR3 extends over 14 amino acids. Per germline, CDR1 KGHSH and CDR2 LQKENI. V gave up 5 bases and J gave up 1 base, with 8 bases separating them. The CDR3 region is CASSATKNTGELFF. CDR3 coding DNA: TGTGCCAGCTCAGCGACAAAGAACACCGGGGAGCTGTTTTTT.

This clone has a handful of counts. J is TRBJ1-2 and V is TRBV2, with a weak D call TRBD1 (5 bases). The CDR3 contains 15 residues. The germline V gene encodes CDR1 SNHLY and CDR2 FYNNEI. Deletions cut 9 bases from V and 1 base from J, with 18 bases between. The CDR3 protein is CARRRTGVLNYGYTF. CDR3 coding DNA: TGTGCCAGAAGGCGCACGGGGGTTCTTAACTATGGCTACACCTTC.